This T cell receptor beta chain was identified during a study of shared clonotypes between healthy human individuals. CDR1 is GTSNPN and CDR2 is SVGIG in the germline V gene (reference sequence). CDR3 length: 13 residues. V shed 3 bases and J shed 0 bases, with 8 bases lying between them. Notes on this clone: Its antigen is not known.

Generated by immunoSEQ multiplex PCR, the TCRdb table keeps only in-frame clones and is missing some. Counted here are some 2,400,000 clones, around 95% occurring once; the ten biggest clones make up approximately 0.13%. Study findings and constraints: Unshared clonotypes carried lower generation probabilities than those common to all four donors.

The rearrangement uses TRBV30 and TRBJ1-1; unclear D gene. The clonotype was recovered from a man aged 18 to 35 in good health. Material for sequencing was naive CD4+ T cells sorted from blood. Subset: CD45RA+ positively selected. The CDR3 DNA reads TGTGCCTGGAGAGCACAGATGAACACTGAAGCTTTCTTT. Its protein product is CAWRAQMNTEAFF.